The source of this TCR beta chain is a study of T cell repertoires in cytomegalovirus infection. Overall study: CMV infection and matching HLA type were both indicated by public TCR beta signatures. Findings and caveats of the study: Cumulative public TCR beta family frequency identified carriers of CMV plus the relevant HLA.

This clonotype was seen ten or more times. Antigen specificity is unknown. TCRdb ran MiXCR on the reads and lists one entry per CDR3 protein. Of about 310,000 distinct CDR3 sequences detected, more than 20% appear once; the ten largest clones hold roughly 13%. Germline V gives CDR1 LNHDA, CDR2 SQIVND (reference sequence). CDR3 length: 16 amino acids. The trim removed 3 bases at V and 2 bases at J, leaving 7 bases unmatched. The clonotype was recovered from a human donor in good health (CMV status not recorded). Some clones in this sample may be carry-over from other donors' samples. This specimen was cultured PBMCs, taken from culture after CMV antigen stimulation. The V gene is TRBV19, the J gene TRBJ1-5; 7 bases map to TRBD1. The CDR3 coding sequence is TGTGCCAGTAGTATTGTGGCAGGACAGGGCAATCAGCCCCAGCATTTT. It codes for CASSIVAGQGNQPQHF.